This T cell receptor (beta chain) comes out of a study of blood T cell repertoires in COVID-19. Study at large: T cells, B-cell-depleted T cells, or PBMCs supplied cDNA or gDNA.

This CDR3 is 13 amino acids long. The germline V gene encodes CDR1 LNHDA and CDR2 SQIVND (reference sequence). V was clipped by 9 bases and J by 0 bases, with 11 bases between them. Generated by immunoSEQ multiplex PCR, the TCRdb table keeps only in-frame clones and is missing some. This sample has roughly 230,000 clones, with roughly 84% found just once. Sequencing was done on a sample of peripheral blood. The receptor's source is a woman between 45 and 60 years old with acute or convalescent COVID-19. The chain combines TRBV19 with TRBJ1-1; D ambiguous. The CDR3 DNA sequence: TGTGCCAGCGGGAGCAGCCTGAACACTGAAGCTTTCTTT. It translates to CASGSSLNTEAFF.